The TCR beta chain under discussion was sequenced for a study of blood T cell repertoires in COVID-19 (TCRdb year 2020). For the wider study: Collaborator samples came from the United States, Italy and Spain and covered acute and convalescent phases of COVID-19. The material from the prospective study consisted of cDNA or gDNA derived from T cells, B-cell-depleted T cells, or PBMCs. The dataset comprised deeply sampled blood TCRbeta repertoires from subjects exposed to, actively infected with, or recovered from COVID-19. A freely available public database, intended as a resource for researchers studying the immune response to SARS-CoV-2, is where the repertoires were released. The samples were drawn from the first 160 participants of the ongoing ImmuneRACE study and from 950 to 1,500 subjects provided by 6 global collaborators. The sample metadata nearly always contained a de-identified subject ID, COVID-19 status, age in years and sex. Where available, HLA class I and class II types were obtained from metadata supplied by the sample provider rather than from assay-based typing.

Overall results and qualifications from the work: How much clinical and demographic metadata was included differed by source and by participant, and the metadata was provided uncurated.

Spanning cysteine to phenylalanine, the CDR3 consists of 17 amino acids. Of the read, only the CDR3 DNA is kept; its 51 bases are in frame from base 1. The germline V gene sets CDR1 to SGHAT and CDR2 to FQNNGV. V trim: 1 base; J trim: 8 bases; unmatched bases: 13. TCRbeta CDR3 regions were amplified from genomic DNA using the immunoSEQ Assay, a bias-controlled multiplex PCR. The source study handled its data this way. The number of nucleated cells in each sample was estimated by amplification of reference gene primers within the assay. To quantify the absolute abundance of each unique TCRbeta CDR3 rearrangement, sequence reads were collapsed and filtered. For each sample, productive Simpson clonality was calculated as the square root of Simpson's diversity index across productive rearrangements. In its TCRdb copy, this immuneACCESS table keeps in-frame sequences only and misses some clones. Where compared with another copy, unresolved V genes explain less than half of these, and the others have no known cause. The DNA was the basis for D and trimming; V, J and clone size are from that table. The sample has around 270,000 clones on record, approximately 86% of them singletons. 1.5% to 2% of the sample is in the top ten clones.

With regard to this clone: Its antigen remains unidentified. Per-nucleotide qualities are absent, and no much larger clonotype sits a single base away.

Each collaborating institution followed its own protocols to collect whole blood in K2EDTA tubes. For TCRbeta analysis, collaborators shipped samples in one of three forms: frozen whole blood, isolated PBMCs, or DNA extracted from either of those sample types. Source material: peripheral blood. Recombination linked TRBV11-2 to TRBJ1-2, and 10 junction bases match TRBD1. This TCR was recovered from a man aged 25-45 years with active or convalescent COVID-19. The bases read TGTGCCAGCAGCTTAGGGACAGGGGGTCCGCCCAGCTACGGCTACACCTTC. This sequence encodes CASSLGTGGPPSYGYTF.